Given below is one T cell receptor (beta chain) in context. Its recognized antigen is unknown. No base qualities exist here, and no much larger clone lies one base off it. V trim: 1 base; J trim: 4 bases; unmatched bases: 6. The CDR3 starts with the cysteine, ends with the phenylalanine, and has 15 residues. The CDR3 DNA has 45 bases and is translated from base 1. CDR1 DFQATT and CDR2 SNEGSKA are derived from the germline V gene (reference sequence). These data are taken from a study of response to subunit inactivated influenza vaccine (dated by TCRdb to 2017 to 2018). A note on the overall study: Deep quantitative profiling of the T cell receptor repertoire was used in the study to follow responses to a trivalent subunit inactivated influenza vaccine.

Library creation used RT-PCR. The reads were generated on an Illumina HiSeq 2500. TCRdb handled the public reads itself, with Q25 trimming in fastp and clone calling in MiXCR, and kept productive beta chains. Rows are combined by CDR3 protein, so each entry shows the most common genes and DNA. This sample lists around 750,000 distinct CDR3 sequences; 20% to 25% were detected once. Approximately 10% of the sample belongs to the ten largest clones. What the research found in general, with its limitations: The authors proposed that each seasonal influenza vaccination may bring in only a limited number of new T cells.

The starting material was PBMCs from blood, obtained less than 6 days after vaccination. This TCR was sampled from a man aged 45 to 65 who received an inactivated influenza vaccine. Donor details come from another sample of the same person, matched by shared clones. This sequence uses TRBV20-1 and TRBJ1-2; TRBD1 fits 10 bases in the junction. The CDR3 reads CSARGAGTGAYGYTF. Here is the DNA: TGCAGTGCTAGAGGGGCCGGGACAGGGGCCTATGGCTACACCTTC.